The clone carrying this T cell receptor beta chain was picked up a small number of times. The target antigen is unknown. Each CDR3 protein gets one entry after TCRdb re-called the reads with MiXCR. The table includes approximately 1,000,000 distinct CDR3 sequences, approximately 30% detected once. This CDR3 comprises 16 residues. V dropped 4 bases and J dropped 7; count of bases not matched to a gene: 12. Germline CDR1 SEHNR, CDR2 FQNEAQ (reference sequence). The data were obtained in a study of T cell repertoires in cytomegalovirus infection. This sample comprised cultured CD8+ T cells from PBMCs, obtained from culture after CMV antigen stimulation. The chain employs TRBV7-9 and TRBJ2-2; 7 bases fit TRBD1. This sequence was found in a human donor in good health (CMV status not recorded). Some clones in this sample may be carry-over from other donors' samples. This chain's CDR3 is CASSSPGQYFFGELFF. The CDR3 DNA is TGTGCCAGCAGCTCCCCGGGACAGTACTTTTTCGGGGAGCTGTTTTTT.